This T cell receptor beta chain was recorded in a study of cytomegalovirus exposure and HLA in healthy donors. Study summary: Ancestry clustering placed around four fifths of approximately 370 genotyped donors in the Caucasian-associated cluster. Regarding the study as a whole: Some V segments could not be told apart, so they were left out, TRBV6-2 and TRBV6-3 among them. Rare TCR sequences predominated, though certain public TCRs were found in many donors.

Both 60 Vbeta primers and 13 Jbeta primers went into the PCR. Sequencing was performed with immunoSEQ multiplex PCR; in TCRdb, only in-frame clones are kept and a portion is missing. The table includes approximately 220,000 clones, 60% to 85% detected once. Trimming left V 6 bases short and J 2 bases short, with 17 bases between. CDR1 is MDHEN, CDR2 SYDVKM, per germline. The CDR3 is made up of 15 amino acids. The sample holds one count of this clone. What it binds is not known. The sequenced sample was PBMCs. The J gene is TRBJ2-7, the V gene TRBV28, with D perhaps matching TRBD1 (6 bases). This clonotype was sampled from a man aged 40-49 years in good health and CMV-seronegative. CDR3 sequence: CASRTTGAKTYEQYF. DNA of the CDR3: TGTGCCAGCAGAACGACAGGAGCTAAAACCTACGAGCAGTACTTC.